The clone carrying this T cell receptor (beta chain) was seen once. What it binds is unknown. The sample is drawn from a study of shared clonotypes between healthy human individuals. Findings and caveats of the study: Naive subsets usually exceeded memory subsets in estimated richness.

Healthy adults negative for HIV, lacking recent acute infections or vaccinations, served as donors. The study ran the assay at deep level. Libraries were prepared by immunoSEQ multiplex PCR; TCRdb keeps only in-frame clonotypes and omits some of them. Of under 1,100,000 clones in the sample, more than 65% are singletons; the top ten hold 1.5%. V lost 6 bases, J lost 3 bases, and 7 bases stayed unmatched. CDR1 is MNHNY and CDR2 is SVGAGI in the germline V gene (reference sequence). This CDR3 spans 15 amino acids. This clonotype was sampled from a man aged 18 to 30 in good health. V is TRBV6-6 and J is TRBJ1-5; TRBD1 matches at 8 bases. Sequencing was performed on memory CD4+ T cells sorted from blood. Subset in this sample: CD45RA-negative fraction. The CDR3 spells CASRATGGFNQPQHF. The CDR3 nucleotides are TGTGCCAGCAGGGCCACAGGGGGTTTCAATCAGCCCCAGCATTTT.